This T cell receptor (beta chain) was obtained from a study of Graves' ophthalmopathy and Graves' hyperthyroidism. Looking at the study overall: Cases classed as stable hyperthyroidism had no ophthalmopathy within 18 months of follow-up.

Germline lookup yields CDR1 SGHTA and CDR2 FQGNSA. This CDR3 contains 16 residues. V was cut by 8 bases and J by 2 bases, with 16 bases left in between. As the template, RNA transcripts were used to amplify TCR beta CDR3 regions. An initial RT-PCR round employing HTBI primers preceded a second-round multiplex PCR. TCRdb analysed the multiplex PCR reads with MiXCR anew, one entry per CDR3 protein. The table shows about 1.2 million distinct CDR3 sequences, with roughly two fifths occurring only once. This clonotype was picked up many times. Its antigen is not known. Aged 18 to 65, hyperthyroidism patients had new diagnoses of under 2 months' duration. Study findings and constraints: Using 13 signatures, a model distinguished ophthalmopathy from stable hyperthyroidism, reaching about 85% sensitivity and over 65% specificity. Blood contained most expanded thyroid clonotypes exceeding 0.001 frequency.

The sequenced material came from peripheral blood or thyroid tissue (not recorded which). The sequence was collected from an adult man with Graves' hyperthyroidism. The rearrangement links TRBV7-2 to TRBJ1-6, with D possibly TRBD1 on 5 matching bases. CDR3 region: CASSAGTGAYNSPLHF. CDR3 DNA sequence: TGTGCCAGCTCCGCCGGGACGGGCGCCTATAATTCACCCCTCCACTTT.